The next 25 T cell receptor beta chains were all read from a single sample in a study of Tregs in tolerant kidney transplant recipients. Data came from immunoSEQ multiplex PCR; TCRdb stores just in-frame clones and leaves some out. In total, the table holds about 30,000 clones. The specimen was CD8+ T cells from blood, collected before the transplant. Receptors were obtained from a human donor who received a combined kidney and bone marrow transplant.

Concerning this clone: The sequence runs out 3 residues before the end of the CDR3; the remainder is reconstructed from the germline J gene. This chain connects TRBV5-6 to TRBJ1-2; tentative D call: TRBD1 (5 bases). Germline-derived CDR1 and CDR2 are SGHDT and YYEEEE. CDR3 length: 14 amino acids. Trimming shortened V by 4 bases and J by 2 bases, and 12 bases separated the two germline ends. Incomplete CDR3 DNA: TGTGCCAGCAGCCTTGTTAGGGGAAACTATGGC. This sequence encodes CASSLVRGNYG. The whole CDR3 sequence reads CASSLVRGNYGYTF.

CDR3 sequence reads: CASSRLQGRDEKLFF. CDR3 bases read: TGTGCCAGCAGCCGTCTACAGGGGAGGGACGAAAAA. This chain joins TRBV7-9 and TRBJ1-4, with TRBD1 matching over 7 bases. From the germline J gene comes the end of the CDR3, since the read stops 3 residues before it. Unmatched junction bases numbered 11, after V lost 5 bases and J lost 8 bases. Germline V lookup: CDR1 SEHNR, CDR2 FQNEAQ (reference sequence). The CDR3 spans 15 residues.

Concerning this clone: The CDR3 is cut off 3 residues early in the read; its end comes from the germline J gene. The rearrangement uses TRBV6-2 or TRBV6-3 and TRBJ1-2, with 7 bases aligning to TRBD1. Germline V gene lookup returns CDR1 MNHEY and CDR2 SVGEGT. The V gene end was trimmed by 6 bases and the J gene end by 6 bases; junction bases not matched to a gene: 4. The CDR3 spans 12 residues. The CDR3 spells CASRGDSDGYTF. The CDR3 bases that were read are TGTGCCAGCAGAGGGGACAGCGATGGC.

As to this clone: Read sequence stops 3 residues before the CDR3 end, and the germline J gene provides the missing end. The V and J genes are TRBV5-6 and TRBJ2-7; 8 bases align to TRBD1. The CDR3 is 15 residues long. With V trimmed by 1 base and J by 1 base, 4 bases remained unmatched. Germline CDR1 is SGHDT and CDR2 is YYEEEE. The sequenced CDR3 bases are TGTGCCAGCAGCTTGCGGGACAGGCCTTCCTACGAG. This encodes CASSLRDRPSYE. Given in full, the CDR3 is CASSLRDRPSYEQYF.

In the case of this clone: The DNA ends 3 residues before the CDR3 does, and the rest of the CDR3 is filled in from the germline J gene. This chain joins TRBV30 and TRBJ1-1; perhaps TRBD1 as D (5 bases). CDR3 length: 12 amino acids. Germline V lookup: CDR1 GTSNPN, CDR2 SVGIG (reference sequence). The part of the CDR3 DNA that was read is TGTGCCTGGAGCATTGGTCCCGGGGGG. The encoded protein is CAWSIGPGG. The whole CDR3 protein is CAWSIGPGGAFF. The whole variable domain, remainder taken from reference TRBV30 and TRBJ1-1, is SQTIHQWPATLVQPVGSPLSLECTVEGTSNPNLYWYRQAAGRGLQLLFYSVGIGQISSEVPQNLSASRPQDRQFILSSKKLLLSDSGFYLCAWSIGPGGAFFGQGTRLTVV.

With regard to this clone: The sequence runs out 3 residues before the end of the CDR3; the remainder is reconstructed from the germline J gene. The chain has TRBV29-1 and TRBJ2-1; TRBD1 matches at 7 bases. This CDR3 contains 14 residues. Germline assignment: CDR1 SQVTM and CDR2 ANQGSEA. V lost 7 bases and J lost 9; bases outside the gene matches: 15. The CDR3 here is CSERTGSPLGEQFF. The sequenced part of the CDR3 DNA is TGCAGCGAAAGGACAGGTTCTCCTTTAGGTGAG.

Of note for this clone: The read ends 3 residues before the CDR3 terminus; that terminus is restored from the germline J gene. V and J are TRBV7-6 and TRBJ2-5; no definite D call. Trimming pared 1 base from V and 3 bases from J, leaving 6 bases between. This CDR3 spans 13 amino acids. Germline assignment: CDR1 SGHVS and CDR2 FNYEAQ. The CDR3 reads CASSLDSEETQYF. The covered CDR3 bases are TGTGCCAGCAGCTTAGATTCCGAAGAGACC.

Notes on this clone: The read stops 3 residues short of the end of the CDR3; the missing end is completed from the germline J gene. The chain combines TRBV20-1 with TRBJ1-2; 12 bases are shared with TRBD1. CDR3 length: 17 residues. CDR1 DFQATT and CDR2 SNEGSKA come from the germline V gene (reference sequence). Losses at the gene ends were 6 bases for V and 4 bases for J; bases not matched to a gene: 15. The CDR3 reads CSAMDHSGTGGPYGYTF. The CDR3 DNA, read in part, is TGCAGTGCGATGGACCACTCCGGGACAGGGGGCCCCTATGGC.

A remark on this clone: With the read ending 3 residues before the CDR3 end, the germline J gene is used to fill in that end. This rearrangement joins TRBV7-6 to TRBJ2-3, with 10 nucleotides matching TRBD1. CDR3 length equals 17 residues. Germline lookup yields CDR1 SGHVS and CDR2 FNYEAQ. CDR3: CASTGGGDRGQEGTQYF. The DNA read from the CDR3 is TGTGCCAGCACGGGGGGGGGCGACAGGGGGCAAGAAGGGACG. The variable domain in full, with the rest retrieved from reference TRBV7-6 and TRBJ2-3, is GAGVSQSPRYKVTKRGQDVALRCDPISGHVSLYWYRQALGQGPEFLTYFNYEAQQDKSGLPNDRFSAERPEGSISTLTIQRTEQRDSAMYRCASTGGGDRGQEGTQYFGPGTRLTVL.

Comments on this clone: The sequence runs out 3 residues before the end of the CDR3; the remainder is reconstructed from the germline J gene. The V and J genes are TRBV7-2 and TRBJ1-6; no clear D gene. This CDR3 contains 13 residues. V was trimmed by 1 base and J by 9 bases, leaving 7 bases between them. The germline V gene encodes CDR1 SGHTA and CDR2 FQGNSA. CDR3: CASSLEPVSPLHF. Partial CDR3 DNA: TGTGCCAGCAGCTTAGAACCAGTTTCACCC.

A note on this clone: The CDR3 goes on 3 residues after the read ends, and that part is filled in from the germline J gene. The gene calls are TRBV19 and TRBJ2-7, with D possibly matching TRBD1 (6 bases). The CDR3 runs 15 residues. The germline V gene encodes CDR1 LNHDA and CDR2 SQIVND (reference sequence). With 5 bases removed from V and 2 bases from J, the gap between germline ends came to 16 bases. CDR3 DNA (partial): TGTGCCAGTAGTTCGTCAACAGGGCCAACCTACGAG. Amino acid sequence: CASSSSTGPTYE. The entire CDR3 reads CASSSSTGPTYEQYF.

Notes on this clone: Read data end 3 residues before the CDR3 end; the end is taken from the germline J gene. V gene TRBV7-3 combines with J gene TRBJ1-1; a weak D match, TRBD1 (6 bases). Trimming took 1 base from V and 5 from J, leaving 11 bases between them. The CDR3 runs 14 residues. The V gene's germline CDR1 is SGHTA and CDR2 FQGTGA. This CDR3 reads CASSLMGARTEAFF. The DNA read from the CDR3 is TGTGCCAGCAGCTTAATGGGGGCGCGGACTGAA.

In regard to this clone: The read is 3 residues too short to cover the CDR3 end, so that end is filled in from the germline J gene. The V call is TRBV7-6, the J call TRBJ2-7, with 7 positions matching TRBD1. This CDR3 contains 15 residues. From germline, CDR1 is SGHVS and CDR2 FNYEAQ. V was pared by 2 bases and J by 5 bases, with 9 bases of the junction left unmatched. The covered CDR3 bases are TGTGCCAGCAGCTTACAAGACAGGGAAGAGGACGAG. Its protein product is CASSLQDREEDE. The CDR3, in full, reads CASSLQDREEDEQYF.

Remarks on this clone: Sequencing ends 3 residues short of the CDR3 end; the germline J gene provides the rest. This chain uses TRBV20-1 with TRBJ2-1, with D tentatively TRBD2 (6 bases). Per the germline V gene, CDR1 is DFQATT and CDR2 is SNEGSKA (reference sequence). Trimming left V 6 bases short and J 5 bases short, with 26 bases between. The CDR3 is 17 residues long. The CDR3 sequence is CSARPGGAGNTNNEQFF. The covered CDR3 bases are TGCAGTGCGCGTCCCGGAGGTGCGGGGAATACAAACAATGAG.

With regard to this clone: The read gets to within 3 residues of the CDR3 end, and the germline J gene fills in the rest. The rearrangement links TRBV20-1 to TRBJ1-2; 9 nucleotides match TRBD1. This CDR3 is 13 amino acids long. Germline V CDR1 and CDR2: DFQATT, SNEGSKA (reference sequence). Trimming removed 8 bases from V and 3 bases from J; junction bases left unmatched: 7. This CDR3 reads CSSTGQGDYGYTF. CDR3 DNA (partial): TGCAGTTCGACGGGACAGGGAGACTATGGC.

To note about this clone: The read halts 3 residues ahead of the CDR3 end, with the missing end drawn from the germline J gene. This chain uses TRBV7-8 with TRBJ2-3; TRBD1 is a possible D gene (7 bases). Germline CDR1 and CDR2: SGHVS and FQNEAQ. The CDR3 covers 16 residues. The germline V and J ends were trimmed by 2 bases and 5 bases, with 17 bases remaining between them. The sequenced part of the CDR3 DNA is TGTGCCAGCAGCTTAAGCCGGACAGGAGGGCAAGATACG. Protein: CASSLSRTGGQDT. The whole CDR3 reads CASSLSRTGGQDTQYF.

Points on this clone: The read ends 3 residues before the CDR3 terminus; that terminus is restored from the germline J gene. V and J are TRBV19 and TRBJ1-6; maybe TRBD1 (5 bases). CDR1 LNHDA and CDR2 SQIVND come from the germline V gene (reference sequence). The CDR3 extends over 16 amino acids. Trimming took off 5 bases at V and 5 bases at J, with 16 bases between the two ends. Incomplete CDR3 DNA: TGTGCCAGTAGTCCGGATTGGGGCAGAAATAATTCACCC. As protein: CASSPDWGRNNSP. The CDR3, in full, reads CASSPDWGRNNSPLHF.

Comment on this clone: The read ends 3 residues shy of where the CDR3 ends; the end is completed using the germline J gene. The chain uses TRBV19 and TRBJ2-7, with 9 bases identical to TRBD2. Trimming took 3 bases from V and 5 from J; bases not matched to a gene: 11. Germline V gene data show CDR1 as LNHDA and CDR2 as SQIVND (reference sequence). The CDR3 is 16 residues long. CDR3 DNA (partial): TGTGCCAGTAGTATTTCTTTAGCGGGAGAATCTAACGAG. This translates into CASSISLAGESNE. The full CDR3 sequence reads CASSISLAGESNEQYF.

The covered CDR3 bases are TGTGCCTGGAGCCCAGCGGACAGTTACGAG. It specifies CAWSPADSYE. The entire CDR3 protein reads CAWSPADSYEQYF. This chain links TRBV30 with TRBJ2-7; the D gene is possibly TRBD1 (6 bases). The read terminates 3 residues before the CDR3 end, so the remaining end is supplied by the germline J gene. This CDR3 region has 13 residues. V dropped 3 bases and J dropped 4 bases, with 13 bases sitting between them. Per the germline V gene, CDR1 is GTSNPN and CDR2 is SVGIG (reference sequence).

A remark on this clone: The CDR3 end is not reached by the read, which stops 3 residues before it; the germline J gene fills it in. The chain carries TRBV29-1 and TRBJ2-1, with 9 bases aligning to TRBD2. Per germline, CDR1 SQVTM and CDR2 ANQGSEA. There are 13 residues in the CDR3. With 6 bases clipped from V and 2 bases from J, the junction kept 2 bases outside the gene matches. The chain's CDR3 is CSVAGGAYNEQFF. CDR3 DNA, as far as it was read: TGCAGCGTAGCGGGAGGCGCCTACAATGAG.

A word on this clone: The sequenced fragment ends 3 residues before the CDR3 boundary, so the rest is inferred from the germline J gene. The V call is TRBV5-1, the J call TRBJ2-1, with D possibly TRBD2 on 6 matching bases. Per germline, CDR1 SGHRS and CDR2 YFSETQ. This CDR3 is built from 16 residues. The germline V and J ends were trimmed by 4 bases and 3 bases, with 17 bases remaining between them. The CDR3 sequence: CASSPPVSGIYNEQFF. CDR3 DNA (partial): TGCGCCAGCAGCCCCCCGGTTAGCGGAATCTACAATGAG.

Of note for this clone: The CDR3 end is not reached by the read, which stops 3 residues before it; the germline J gene fills it in. The chain combines TRBV13 with TRBJ2-7, with 7 nucleotides matching TRBD1. Germline loops: CDR1 PRHDT, CDR2 FYEKMQ (reference sequence). The CDR3 runs 15 residues. J lost 3 bases, V lost 4 bases, and 9 bases had no gene match. Partial CDR3 DNA: TGTGCCAGCAGCTCAAGCTCCGACAGGGTCTACGAG. Amino acid sequence: CASSSSSDRVYE. In full, the CDR3 reads CASSSSSDRVYEQYF.

Turning to this clone: The read ends 3 residues early relative to the CDR3; the germline J gene fills the gap. The chain links TRBV7-9 to TRBJ1-2, with D possibly matching TRBD1 (5 bases). The CDR3 runs 15 residues. The germline CDR1 and CDR2 sequences are SEHNR and FQNEAQ (reference sequence). This CDR3 is CASSPSPGVSGGYTF. CDR3 bases read: TGTGCCAGCAGCCCCTCCCCGGGGGTATCGGGAGGC.

Concerning this clone itself: The read terminates 3 residues ahead of where the CDR3 ends, so the germline J gene completes it. V and J are TRBV11-2 and TRBJ2-1; D may be TRBD2 (6 bases). Germline CDR1 and CDR2: SGHAT and FQNNGV. The V end lost 4 bases, the J end lost 8 bases, and 6 bases lay between the germline ends. The CDR3 is 11 residues long. CDR3 region: CASSWGDEQFF. CDR3 DNA (partial): TGTGCCAGCAGCTGGGGGGATGAG.

As regards this clone: The CDR3 end lies 3 residues beyond the end of the read and is filled in from the germline J gene. The V call is TRBV19, the J call TRBJ2-7, with a weak D call TRBD1 (6 bases). Germline-derived CDR1 and CDR2 are LNHDA and SQIVND (reference sequence). V was pared by 5 bases and J by 0 bases, with 8 bases between. The CDR3 runs 13 residues. CDR3 bases read: TGTGCCAGTAGTGGGGGCTACTCCTACGAG. This sequence encodes CASSGGYSYE. The entire CDR3 reads CASSGGYSYEQYF. Combining the CDR3 with reference TRBV19 and TRBJ2-7 gives the whole variable domain DGGITQSPKYLFRKEGQNVTLSCEQNLNHDAMYWYRQDPGQGLRLIYYSQIVNDFQKGDIAEGYSVSREKKESFPLTVTSAQKNPTAFYLCASSGGYSYEQYFGPGTRLTVT.